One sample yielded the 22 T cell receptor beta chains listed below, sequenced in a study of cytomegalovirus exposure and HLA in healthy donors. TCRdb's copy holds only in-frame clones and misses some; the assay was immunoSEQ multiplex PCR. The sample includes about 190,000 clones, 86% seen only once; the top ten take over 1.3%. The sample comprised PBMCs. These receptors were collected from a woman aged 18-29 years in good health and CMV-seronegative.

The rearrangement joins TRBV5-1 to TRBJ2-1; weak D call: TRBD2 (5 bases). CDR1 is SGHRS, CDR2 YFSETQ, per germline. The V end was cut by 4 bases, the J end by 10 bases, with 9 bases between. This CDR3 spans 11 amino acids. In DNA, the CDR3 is TGCGCCAGCAGCCTTGGGGAGGAGCAGTTCTTC. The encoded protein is CASSLGEEQFF.

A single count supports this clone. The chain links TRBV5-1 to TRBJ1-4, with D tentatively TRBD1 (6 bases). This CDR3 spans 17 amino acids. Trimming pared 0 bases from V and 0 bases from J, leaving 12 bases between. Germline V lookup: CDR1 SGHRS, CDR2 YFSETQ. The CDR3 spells CASSLVRGTTTNEKLFF. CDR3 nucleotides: TGCGCCAGCAGCTTGGTTCGAGGGACAACAACTAATGAAAAACTGTTTTTT.

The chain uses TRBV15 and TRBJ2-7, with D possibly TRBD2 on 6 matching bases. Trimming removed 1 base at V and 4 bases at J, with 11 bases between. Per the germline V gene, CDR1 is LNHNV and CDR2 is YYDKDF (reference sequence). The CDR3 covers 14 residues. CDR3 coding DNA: TGTGCCACCAGCAGAGTGGGACTGATATACGAGCAGTACTTC. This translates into CATSRVGLIYEQYF. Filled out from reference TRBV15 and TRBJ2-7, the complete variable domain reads DAMVIQNPRYQVTQFGKPVTLSCSQTLNHNVMYWYQQKSSQAPKLLFHYYDKDFNNEADTPDNFQSRRPNTSFCFLDIRSPGLGDTAMYLCATSRVGLIYEQYFGPGTRLTVT.

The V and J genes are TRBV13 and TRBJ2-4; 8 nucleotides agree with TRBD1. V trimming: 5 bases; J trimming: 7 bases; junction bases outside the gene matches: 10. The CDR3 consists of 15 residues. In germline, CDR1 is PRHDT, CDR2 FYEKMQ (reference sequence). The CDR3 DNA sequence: TGTGCCAGCAGCACACAGGGGGTTCTCCGGAACATTCAGTACTTC. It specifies CASSTQGVLRNIQYF.

CDR3 residues: CASGSLQGKNEQFF. The CDR3 DNA reads as TGTGCCAGCGGAAGCTTACAGGGAAAGAATGAGCAGTTCTTC. V and J are TRBV25-1 and TRBJ2-1; perhaps TRBD1 as D (6 bases). Trimming stripped 8 bases from V and 7 bases from J, with 18 bases between. This CDR3 has 14 residues. Germline assignment: CDR1 MGHDK and CDR2 SYGVNS.

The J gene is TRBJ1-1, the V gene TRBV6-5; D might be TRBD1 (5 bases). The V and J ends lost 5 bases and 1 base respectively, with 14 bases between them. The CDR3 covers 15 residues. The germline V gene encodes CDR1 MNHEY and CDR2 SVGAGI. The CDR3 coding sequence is TGTGCCAGCAGTCCCCCTCCGACAGAGAACACTGAAGCTTTCTTT. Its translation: CASSPPPTENTEAFF.

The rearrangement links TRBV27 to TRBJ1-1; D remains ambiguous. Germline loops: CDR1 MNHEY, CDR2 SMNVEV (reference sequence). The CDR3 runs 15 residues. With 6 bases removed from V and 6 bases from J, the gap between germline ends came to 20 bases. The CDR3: CASRFQADGRSEAFF. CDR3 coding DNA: TGTGCCAGCAGGTTCCAGGCGGACGGGAGGTCTGAAGCTTTCTTT.

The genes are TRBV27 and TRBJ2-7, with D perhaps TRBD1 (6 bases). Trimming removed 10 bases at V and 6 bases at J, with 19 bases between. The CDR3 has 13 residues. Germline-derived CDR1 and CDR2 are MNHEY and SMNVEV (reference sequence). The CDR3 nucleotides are TGTGCCATCCCGGGACATAAAGGTCCCGAGCAGTACTTC. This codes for CAIPGHKGPEQYF.

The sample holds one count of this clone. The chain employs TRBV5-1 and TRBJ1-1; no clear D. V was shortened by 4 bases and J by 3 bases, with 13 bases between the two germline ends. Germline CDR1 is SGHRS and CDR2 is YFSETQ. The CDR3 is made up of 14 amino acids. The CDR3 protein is CASSQTGSYTEAFF. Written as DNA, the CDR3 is TGCGCCAGCAGCCAGACGGGATCGTACACTGAAGCTTTCTTT.

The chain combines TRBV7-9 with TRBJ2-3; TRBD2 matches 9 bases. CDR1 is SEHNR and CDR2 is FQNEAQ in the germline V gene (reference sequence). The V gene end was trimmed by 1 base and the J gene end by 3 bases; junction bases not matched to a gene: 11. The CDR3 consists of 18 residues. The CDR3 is CASSLGLAGSVGTDTQYF. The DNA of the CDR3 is TGTGCCAGCAGCTTAGGGCTAGCGGGGTCTGTTGGTACAGATACGCAGTATTTT.

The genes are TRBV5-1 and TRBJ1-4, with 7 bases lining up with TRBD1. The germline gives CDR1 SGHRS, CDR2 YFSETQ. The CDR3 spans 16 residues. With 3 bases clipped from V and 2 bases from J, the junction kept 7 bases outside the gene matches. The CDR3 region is CASSWDSRRTNEKLFF. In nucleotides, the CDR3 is TGCGCCAGCAGCTGGGACAGTCGCAGGACTAATGAAAAACTGTTTTTT.

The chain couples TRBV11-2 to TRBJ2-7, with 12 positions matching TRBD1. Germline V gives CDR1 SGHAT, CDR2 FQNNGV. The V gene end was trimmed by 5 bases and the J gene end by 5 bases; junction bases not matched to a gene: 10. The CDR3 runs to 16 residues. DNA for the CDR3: TGTGCCAGCAGCGCAGCCAATAGGGACAGGGGGCACGAGCAGTACTTC. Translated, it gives CASSAANRDRGHEQYF.

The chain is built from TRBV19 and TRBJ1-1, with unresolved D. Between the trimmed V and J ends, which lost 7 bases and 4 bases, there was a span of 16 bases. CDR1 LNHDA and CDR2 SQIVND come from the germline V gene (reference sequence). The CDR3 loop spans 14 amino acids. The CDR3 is CASIYGQSGTEAFF. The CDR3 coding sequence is TGTGCCAGTATTTACGGCCAGTCGGGCACTGAAGCTTTCTTT.

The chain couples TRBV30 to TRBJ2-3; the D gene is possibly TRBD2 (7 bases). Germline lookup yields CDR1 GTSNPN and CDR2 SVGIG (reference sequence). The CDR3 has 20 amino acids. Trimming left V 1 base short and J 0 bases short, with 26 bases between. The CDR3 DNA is TGTGCCTGGAGTGGTGGCGGGGGCGTCCCGTCCGAATCTAGCACAGATACGCAGTATTTT. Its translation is CAWSGGGGVPSESSTDTQYF.

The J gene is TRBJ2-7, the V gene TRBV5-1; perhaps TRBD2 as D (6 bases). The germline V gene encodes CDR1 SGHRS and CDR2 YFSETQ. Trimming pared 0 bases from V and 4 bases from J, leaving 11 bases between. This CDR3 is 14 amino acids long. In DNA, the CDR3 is TGCGCCAGCAGCTTGGCACTGGGGGGATACGAGCAGTACTTC. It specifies CASSLALGGYEQYF.

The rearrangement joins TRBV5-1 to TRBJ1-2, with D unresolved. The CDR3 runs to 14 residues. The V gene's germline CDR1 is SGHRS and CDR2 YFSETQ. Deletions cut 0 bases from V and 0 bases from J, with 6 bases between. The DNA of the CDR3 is TGCGCCAGCAGCTTGGGGCAGTCTAACTATGGCTACACCTTC. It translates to CASSLGQSNYGYTF.

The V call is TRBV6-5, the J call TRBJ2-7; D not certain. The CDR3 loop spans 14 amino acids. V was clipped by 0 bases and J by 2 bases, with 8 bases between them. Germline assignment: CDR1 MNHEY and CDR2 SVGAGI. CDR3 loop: CASSYSRPPYEQYF. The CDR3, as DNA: TGTGCCAGCAGTTACTCGAGGCCCCCCTACGAGCAGTACTTC.

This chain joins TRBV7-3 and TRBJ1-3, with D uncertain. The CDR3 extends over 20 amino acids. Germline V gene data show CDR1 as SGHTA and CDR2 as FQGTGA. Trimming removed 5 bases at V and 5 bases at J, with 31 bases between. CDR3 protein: CASSLQPPYFRRSYRNTIYF. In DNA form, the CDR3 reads TGTGCCAGCAGCCTCCAGCCTCCATACTTTCGGAGGTCCTATAGAAACACCATATATTTT.

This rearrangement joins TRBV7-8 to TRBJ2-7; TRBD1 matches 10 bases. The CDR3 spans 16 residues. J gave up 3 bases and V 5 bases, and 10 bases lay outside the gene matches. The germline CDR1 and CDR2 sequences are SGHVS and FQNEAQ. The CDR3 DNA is TGTGCCAGCAGCCCTTCGGGGACAGGGGACATCTACGAGCAGTACTTC. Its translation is CASSPSGTGDIYEQYF. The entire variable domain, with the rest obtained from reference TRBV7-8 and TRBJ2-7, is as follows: GAGVSQSPRYKVAKRGQDVALRCDPISGHVSLFWYQQALGQGPEFLTYFQNEAQLDKSGLPSDRFFAERPEGSVSTLKIQRTQQEDSAVYLCASSPSGTGDIYEQYFGPGTRLTVT.

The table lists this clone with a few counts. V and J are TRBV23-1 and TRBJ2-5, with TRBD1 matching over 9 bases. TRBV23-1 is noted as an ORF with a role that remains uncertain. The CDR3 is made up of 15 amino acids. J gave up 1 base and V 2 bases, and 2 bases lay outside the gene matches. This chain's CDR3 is CASSQGTGPQETQYF. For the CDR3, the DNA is TGCGCCAGCAGTCAAGGGACAGGGCCCCAAGAGACCCAGTACTTC.

This CDR3 reads CASKRLAGGLKEQFF. CDR3 sequence (DNA): TGCGCCAGCAAGAGACTAGCGGGGGGGCTCAAGGAGCAGTTCTTC. This chain uses TRBV10-2 with TRBJ2-1; TRBD2 matches at 14 bases. V gave up 7 bases and J gave up 10 bases; unmatched junction bases: 9. The CDR3 is made up of 15 amino acids. Per germline, CDR1 WSHSY and CDR2 SAAADI.

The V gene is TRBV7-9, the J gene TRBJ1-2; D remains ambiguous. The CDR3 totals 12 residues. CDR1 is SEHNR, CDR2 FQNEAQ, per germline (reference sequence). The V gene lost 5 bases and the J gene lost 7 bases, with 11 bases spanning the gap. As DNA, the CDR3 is TGTGCCAGCAGCCCCGGCCCGGGTGGCTACACCTTC. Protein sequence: CASSPGPGGYTF.